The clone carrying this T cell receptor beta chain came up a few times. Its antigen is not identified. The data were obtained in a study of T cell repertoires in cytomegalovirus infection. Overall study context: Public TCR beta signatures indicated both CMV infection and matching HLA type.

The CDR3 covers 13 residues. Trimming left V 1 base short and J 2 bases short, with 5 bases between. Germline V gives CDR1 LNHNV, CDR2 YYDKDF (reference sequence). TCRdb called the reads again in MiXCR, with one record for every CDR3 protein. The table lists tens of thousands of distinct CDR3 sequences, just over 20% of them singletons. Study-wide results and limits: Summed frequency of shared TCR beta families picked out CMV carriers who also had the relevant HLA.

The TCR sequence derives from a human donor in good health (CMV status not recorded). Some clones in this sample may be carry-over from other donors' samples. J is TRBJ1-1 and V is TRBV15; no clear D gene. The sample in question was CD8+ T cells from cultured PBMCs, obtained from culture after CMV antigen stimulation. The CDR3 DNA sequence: TGTGCCACCAGCAGAGTGGCAAACACTGAAGCTTTCTTT. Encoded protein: CATSRVANTEAFF.